This TCR beta chain was sequenced during a study of beta chain features in type 1 diabetes. The CDR3 loop spans 13 amino acids. CDR1 SGHVS and CDR2 FQNEAQ come from the germline V gene. Unmatched junction bases numbered 3, after V lost 4 bases and J lost 7 bases. Only a few counts were recorded for this clone. Isolated RNA was reverse transcribed in full, so expressed TCRB transcripts were sequenced. Method: immunoSEQ multiplex PCR; TCRdb's copy keeps in-frame clones and lacks some. The repertoire holds over 65,000 clones, with under 35% as singletons. Sequences were obtained from stem cell memory CD4+ T cells from blood. The rearrangement links TRBV7-8 to TRBJ1-5, with 8 bases that match TRBD1. The clonotype comes from a woman aged 18-30 years in good health. CDR3 sequence: CASSSQGDQPQHF. In DNA, the CDR3 is TGTGCCAGCAGCTCACAGGGGGACCAGCCCCAGCATTTT.